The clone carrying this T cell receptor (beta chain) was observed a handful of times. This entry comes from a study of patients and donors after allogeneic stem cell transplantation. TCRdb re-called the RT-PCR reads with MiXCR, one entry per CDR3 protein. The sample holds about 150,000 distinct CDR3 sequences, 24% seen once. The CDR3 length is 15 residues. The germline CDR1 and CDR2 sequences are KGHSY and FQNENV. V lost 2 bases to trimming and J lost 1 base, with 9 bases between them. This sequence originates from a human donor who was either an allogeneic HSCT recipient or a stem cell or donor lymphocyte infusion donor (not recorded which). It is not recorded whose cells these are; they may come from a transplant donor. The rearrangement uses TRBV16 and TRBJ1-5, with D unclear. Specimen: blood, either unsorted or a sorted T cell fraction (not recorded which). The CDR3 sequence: CASSQNTQSNQPQHF. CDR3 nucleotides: TGTGCCAGCAGCCAAAATACACAAAGCAATCAGCCCCAGCATTTT.